Following are 22 T cell receptor beta chains from one sample sequenced in a study of CD8 T cells in ankylosing spondylitis. Their antigens are not known. General study points: The study identified a TCR beta motif of fewer than 10 highly homologous variants that appeared characteristic of ankylosing spondylitis blood.

TCRdb itself ran the 5' RACE reads through MiXCR, one entry per CDR3 protein. The table lists around 430,000 distinct CDR3 sequences, roughly a sixth of them singletons, with over 1% in the top ten. Sequencing was done on a sample of blood, either unsorted or a sorted T cell fraction (not recorded which). Receptors were obtained from a male donor with ankylosing spondylitis.

This clonotype was found many times. The rearrangement uses TRBV5-5 and TRBJ1-6; 7 bases align to TRBD1. V was clipped by 4 bases and J by 6 bases; unmatched bases: 7. The CDR3 covers 15 residues. Germline CDR1 reads SGHKS; CDR2 reads YYEKEE (reference sequence). CDR3 loop: CASSAATGLNSPLHF. As DNA, the CDR3 is TGTGCCAGCAGCGCAGCGACAGGGCTTAATTCACCCCTCCACTTT.

This chain connects TRBV5-1 to TRBJ1-4; D might be TRBD1 (6 bases). Germline CDR1 is SGHRS and CDR2 is YFSETQ. The CDR3 contains 16 residues. V lost 4 bases to trimming and J lost 8 bases, with 21 bases between them. The CDR3 reads CASSPQGQGAGEKLFF. Here the CDR3 DNA reads TGCGCCAGCAGCCCACAGGGTCAAGGGGCGGGGGAAAAACTGTTTTTT. The full variable domain, in which reference TRBV5-1 and TRBJ1-4 provide the parts outside the CDR3, is KAGVTQTPRYLIKTRGQQVTLSCSPISGHRSVSWYQQTPGQGLQFLFEYFSETQRNKGNFPGRFSGRQFSNSRSEMNVSTLELGDSALYLCASSPQGQGAGEKLFFGSGTQLSVL.

The chain carries TRBV7-8 and TRBJ1-1; D perhaps matches TRBD1 (5 bases). This CDR3 has 14 residues. Germline CDR1 and CDR2: SGHVS and FQNEAQ. The germline V and J ends were trimmed by 5 bases and 4 bases, with 14 bases remaining between them. This chain's CDR3 is CASSNKGEGTEAFF. The DNA for the CDR3 is TGTGCCAGCAGCAACAAAGGGGAGGGCACTGAAGCTTTCTTT.

The chain joins TRBV2 to TRBJ1-1, with 7 bases aligning to TRBD1. Germline V gene sequence: CDR1 SNHLY, CDR2 FYNNEI. This CDR3 has 13 residues. J was trimmed by 5 bases and V by 4 bases; bases with no gene match: 4. The CDR3 loop is CASSVSGGTEAFF. The CDR3 nucleotides are TGTGCCAGCAGTGTATCAGGGGGTACTGAAGCTTTCTTT.

The chain combines TRBV20-1 with TRBJ2-3; TRBD1 agrees at 8 bases. The CDR3 loop spans 13 amino acids. The V gene end was trimmed by 7 bases and the J gene end by 2 bases; junction bases not matched to a gene: 5. CDR1 and CDR2 from the germline V gene are DFQATT and SNEGSKA (reference sequence). CDR3 sequence (DNA): TGCAGTGTTGGGGACAGGCCCACAGATACGCAGTATTTT. Amino acid sequence: CSVGDRPTDTQYF.

The V gene is TRBV24-1, the J gene TRBJ1-5; D remains unclear. The CDR3 extends over 13 amino acids. Germline-derived CDR1 and CDR2 are KGHDR and SFDVKD. Trimming took 4 bases from V and 2 from J, leaving 5 bases between them. CDR3 loop: CATSEEGNQPQHF. The CDR3 nucleotides are TGTGCCACCAGTGAGGAAGGCAATCAGCCCCAGCATTTT.

This clonotype was found a few times. V is TRBV6-1 and J is TRBJ2-7; TRBD2 matches at 8 bases. Germline V gives CDR1 MNHNS, CDR2 SASEGT. There are 15 residues in the CDR3. V lost 4 bases and J lost 6; bases outside the gene matches: 11. CDR3 in amino acids: CASSGSGSWGLEQYF. CDR3 in DNA: TGTGCCAGCAGTGGGAGCGGGAGTTGGGGGCTCGAGCAGTACTTC.

The chain is built from TRBV18 and TRBJ1-1; TRBD1 agrees at 12 bases. Germline lookup yields CDR1 KGHSH and CDR2 LQKENI. V was pared by 5 bases and J by 0 bases, with 4 bases of the junction left unmatched. The CDR3 loop spans 16 amino acids. The CDR3 DNA follows: TGTGCCAGCTCAACCGGGACAGGGGGCATGAACACTGAAGCTTTCTTT. Its protein is CASSTGTGGMNTEAFF.

The V gene is TRBV2, the J gene TRBJ2-5, with 7 bases that match TRBD1. The CDR3 runs to 15 residues. CDR1 SNHLY and CDR2 FYNNEI come from the germline V gene. Germline trimming cut 2 bases from V and 5 bases from J; bases unmatched to any gene: 8. The CDR3 loop reads CASSERQGPTETQYF. Here the CDR3 DNA reads TGTGCCAGCAGTGAAAGACAGGGCCCCACCGAGACCCAGTACTTC. Full variable domain (missing parts from reference TRBV2 and TRBJ2-5): EPEVTQTPSHQVTQMGQEVILRCVPISNHLYFYWYRQILGQKVEFLVSFYNNEISEKSEIFDDQFSVERPDGSNFTLKIRSTKLEDSAMYFCASSERQGPTETQYFGPGTRLLVL.

Written as DNA, the CDR3 is TGTGCCAGCTCACCGGGCATCGGGTTTCAGCCCCAGCATTTT. The encoded protein is CASSPGIGFQPQHF. This sequence joins TRBV18 and TRBJ1-5, with D unresolved. Per the germline V gene, CDR1 is KGHSH and CDR2 is LQKENI. This CDR3 has 14 residues. V was shortened by 3 bases and J by 6 bases, with 12 bases between the two germline ends.

The chain uses TRBV30 and TRBJ1-2, with 9 bases identical to TRBD1. The CDR3 is made up of 15 amino acids. Per the germline V gene, CDR1 is GTSNPN and CDR2 is SVGIG (reference sequence). The V segment lost 6 bases and the J segment 4 bases; nucleotides outside the gene matches: 12. The CDR3 coding sequence is TGTGCCTGCACGGGACAGGGAATCGCTGGCTATGGCTACACCTTC. Protein sequence: CACTGQGIAGYGYTF.

The chain links TRBV6-1 to TRBJ1-4; no clear D. The CDR3 runs 16 residues. Germline-derived CDR1 and CDR2 are MNHNS and SASEGT. Trimming took 7 bases from V and 7 from J, leaving 22 bases between them. The CDR3 DNA reads as TGTGCCAGCAAACCATCGGTCCAAGTAGAGAGTGAAAAACTGTTTTTT. Its translation: CASKPSVQVESEKLFF.

The chain uses TRBV5-1 and TRBJ2-3, with D perhaps matching TRBD1 or TRBD2 (5 bases each). The CDR3 runs to 14 residues. Trimming pared 6 bases from V and 2 bases from J, leaving 13 bases between. From germline, CDR1 is SGHRS and CDR2 YFSETQ. In DNA, the CDR3 is TGCGCCAGCAAAGTGGGGACGGCCACAGATACGCAGTATTTT. Residues: CASKVGTATDTQYF.

Concerning this clonotype: At one end, the junction sequence differs from germline, possibly due to a read error. V is TRBV20-1 and J is TRBJ2-6; 9 nucleotides align to TRBD1. This CDR3 is 17 amino acids long. Germline CDR1 reads DFQATT; CDR2 reads SNEGSKA (reference sequence). The CDR3 reads CCAPTGTGNSGANVLTF. The CDR3 bases are TGCTGTGCTCCTACCGGGACAGGGAACTCTGGGGCCAACGTCCTGACTTTC.

In this sample, this clonotype turned up many times. The V call is TRBV6-5, the J call TRBJ2-7; maybe TRBD1 (5 bases). There are 14 residues in the CDR3. With 2 bases removed from V and 4 bases from J, the gap between germline ends came to 12 bases. Looked up from germline, CDR1 is MNHEY and CDR2 is SVGAGI. The CDR3 spells CASSYGQGYYEQYF. The CDR3 DNA is TGTGCCAGCAGTTACGGGCAGGGCTATTACGAGCAGTACTTC.

Regarding this clonotype: The CDR3 ends on some other residue instead of the conserved phenylalanine or tryptophan, so this is likely a read error. No DNA is shown, since the ends of the CDR3 on it are uncertain; the CDR3 is the one TCRdb lists. The V call is TRBV20-1, the J call TRBJ2-1; no DNA check was done on the table's D call, TRBD1. The germline V gene has CDR1 DFQATT and CDR2 SNEGSKA (reference sequence). The CDR3 is 13 amino acids in total, end residues counted. CDR3 residues: CSARLSPGQGNLL.

This clonotype came up a few times. The chain uses TRBV7-9 and TRBJ1-1; unclear D gene. V was shortened by 0 bases and J by 0 bases, with 8 bases between the two germline ends. This CDR3 region has 15 residues. CDR1 is SEHNR and CDR2 is FQNEAQ in the germline V gene (reference sequence). The chain's CDR3 is CASSLAVGMNTEAFF. The CDR3 nucleotides are TGTGCCAGCAGCTTAGCGGTAGGGATGAACACTGAAGCTTTCTTT. Using reference TRBV7-9 and TRBJ1-1 for the parts outside the CDR3, the full variable domain is DTGVSQNPRHKITKRGQNVTFRCDPISEHNRLYWYRQTLGQGPEFLTYFQNEAQLEKSRLLSDRFSAERPKGSFSTLEIQRTEQGDSAMYLCASSLAVGMNTEAFFGQGTRLTVV.

This clonotype was observed at least ten times. This chain uses TRBV2 with TRBJ1-5, with 7 bases fitting TRBD1. V lost 6 bases to trimming and J lost 5 bases; unmatched junction nucleotides: 10. The germline gives CDR1 SNHLY, CDR2 FYNNEI. The CDR3 contains 15 residues. CDR3 protein: CASSGFRQGYQPQHF. The CDR3 DNA reads TGTGCCAGCAGCGGGTTTCGACAGGGCTATCAGCCCCAGCATTTT.

The rearrangement joins TRBV20-1 to TRBJ2-4; TRBD1 aligns across 7 bases. V shed 4 bases and J 3 bases; nucleotides not matched to a gene: 6. There are 14 residues in the CDR3. Germline CDR1 reads DFQATT; CDR2 reads SNEGSKA (reference sequence). This CDR3 is CSAINRGHKNIQYF. CDR3 sequence (DNA): TGCAGTGCTATAAACAGGGGACACAAAAACATTCAGTACTTC.

The chain joins TRBV5-1 to TRBJ2-2; D gene unclear. Deletions cut 4 bases from V and 1 base from J, with 8 bases between. This CDR3 has 14 amino acids. Germline V CDR1 and CDR2: SGHRS, YFSETQ. CDR3 coding DNA: TGCGCCAGCAGCCCCTCGAGGAACACCGGGGAGCTGTTTTTT. Its translation: CASSPSRNTGELFF.

This clonotype was detected many times. The V and J genes are TRBV10-3 and TRBJ1-2, with D possibly TRBD1 on 6 matching bases. The CDR3 has 14 amino acids. The V and J ends lost 2 bases and 2 bases respectively, with 9 bases between them. Germline CDR1 reads ENHRY; CDR2 reads SYGVKD. The CDR3 coding sequence is TGTGCCATCAGTGAGACTGGACAGAACTATGGCTACACCTTC. As protein: CAISETGQNYGYTF.

This clonotype was observed a few times. This chain uses TRBV14 with TRBJ2-3; D gene uncertain. This CDR3 has 17 amino acids. V dropped 4 bases and J dropped 3 bases, with 20 bases sitting between them. CDR1 is SGHDN and CDR2 is FVKESK in the germline V gene. In nucleotides, the CDR3 is TGTGCCAGCAGCCCGAACCATATAGCTTCACTTACAGATACGCAGTATTTT. Translated, it gives CASSPNHIASLTDTQYF.